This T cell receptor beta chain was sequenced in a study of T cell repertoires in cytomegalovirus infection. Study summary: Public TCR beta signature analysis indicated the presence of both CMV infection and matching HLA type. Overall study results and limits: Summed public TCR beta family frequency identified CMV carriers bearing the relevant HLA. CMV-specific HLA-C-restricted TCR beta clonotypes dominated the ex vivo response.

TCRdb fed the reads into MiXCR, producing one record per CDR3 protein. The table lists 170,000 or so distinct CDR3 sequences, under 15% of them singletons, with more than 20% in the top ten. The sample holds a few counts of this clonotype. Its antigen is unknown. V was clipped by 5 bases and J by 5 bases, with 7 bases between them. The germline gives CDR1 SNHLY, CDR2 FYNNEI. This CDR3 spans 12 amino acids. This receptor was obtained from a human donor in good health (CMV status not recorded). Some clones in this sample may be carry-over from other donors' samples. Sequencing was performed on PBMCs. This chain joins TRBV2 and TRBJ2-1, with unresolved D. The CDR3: CASSFRNNEQFF. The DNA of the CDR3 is TGTGCCAGCAGTTTCAGAAACAATGAGCAGTTCTTC.